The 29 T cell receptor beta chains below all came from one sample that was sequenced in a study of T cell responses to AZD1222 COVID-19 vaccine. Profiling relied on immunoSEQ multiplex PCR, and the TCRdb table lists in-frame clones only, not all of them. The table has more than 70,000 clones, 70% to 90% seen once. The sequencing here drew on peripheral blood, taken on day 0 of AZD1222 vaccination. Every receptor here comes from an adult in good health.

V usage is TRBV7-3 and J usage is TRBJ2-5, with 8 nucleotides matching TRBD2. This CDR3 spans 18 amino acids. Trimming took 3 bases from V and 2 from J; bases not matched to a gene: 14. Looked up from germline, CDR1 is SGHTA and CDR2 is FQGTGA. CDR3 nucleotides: TGTGCCAGCAGCTTGAGGAGCGGGAGAAATTTTGGTCAAGAGACCCAGTACTTC. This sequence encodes CASSLRSGRNFGQETQYF.

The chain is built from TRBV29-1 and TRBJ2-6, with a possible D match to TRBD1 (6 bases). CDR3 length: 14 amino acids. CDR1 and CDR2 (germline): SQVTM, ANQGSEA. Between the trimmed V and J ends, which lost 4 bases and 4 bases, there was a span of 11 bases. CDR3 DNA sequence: TGCAGCGTTGCCCCAGGGGCCGGGGCCAACGTCCTGACTTTC. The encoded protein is CSVAPGAGANVLTF.

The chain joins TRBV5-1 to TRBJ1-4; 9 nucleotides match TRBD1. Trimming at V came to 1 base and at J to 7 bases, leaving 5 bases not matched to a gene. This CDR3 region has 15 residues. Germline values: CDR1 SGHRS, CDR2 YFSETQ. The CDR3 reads CASSLRTGVIEKLFF. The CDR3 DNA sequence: TGCGCCAGCAGCTTGAGGACAGGGGTGATTGAAAAACTGTTTTTT.

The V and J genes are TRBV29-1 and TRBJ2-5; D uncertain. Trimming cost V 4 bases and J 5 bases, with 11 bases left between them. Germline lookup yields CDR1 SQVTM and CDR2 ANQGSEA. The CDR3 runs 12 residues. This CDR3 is CSVGLMKETQYF. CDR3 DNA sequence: TGCAGCGTTGGACTGATGAAGGAGACCCAGTACTTC.

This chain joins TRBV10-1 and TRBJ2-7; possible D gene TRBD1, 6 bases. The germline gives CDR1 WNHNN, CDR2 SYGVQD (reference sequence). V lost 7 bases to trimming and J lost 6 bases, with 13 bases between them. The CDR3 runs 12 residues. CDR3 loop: CASKTGILEQYF. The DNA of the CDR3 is TGCGCCAGCAAAACAGGGATCCTCGAGCAGTACTTC.

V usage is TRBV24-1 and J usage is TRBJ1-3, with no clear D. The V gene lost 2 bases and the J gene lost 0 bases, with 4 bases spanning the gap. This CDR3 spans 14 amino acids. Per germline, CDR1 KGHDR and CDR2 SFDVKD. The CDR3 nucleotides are TGTGCCACCAGTGATTACAACTCTGGAAACACCATATATTTT. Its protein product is CATSDYNSGNTIYF.

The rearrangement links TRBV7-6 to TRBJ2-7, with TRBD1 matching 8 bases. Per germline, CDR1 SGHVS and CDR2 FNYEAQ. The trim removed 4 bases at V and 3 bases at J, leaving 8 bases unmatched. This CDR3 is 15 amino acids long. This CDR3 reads CASSSPLTGDYEQYF. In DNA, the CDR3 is TGTGCCAGCAGCTCCCCCCTGACAGGGGACTACGAGCAGTACTTC.

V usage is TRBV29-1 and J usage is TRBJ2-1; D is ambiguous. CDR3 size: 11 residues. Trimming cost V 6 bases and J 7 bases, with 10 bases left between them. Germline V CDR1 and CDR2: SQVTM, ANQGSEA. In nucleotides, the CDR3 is TGCAGCGTGGACCTGGTGAATGAGCAGTTCTTC. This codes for CSVDLVNEQFF.

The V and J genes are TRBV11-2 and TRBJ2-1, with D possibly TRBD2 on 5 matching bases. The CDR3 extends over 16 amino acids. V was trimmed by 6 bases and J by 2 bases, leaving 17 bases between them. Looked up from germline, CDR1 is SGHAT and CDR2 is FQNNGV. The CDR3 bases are TGTGCCAGCAGTCCTGGACTGGCGGGCCCCTACAATGAGCAGTTCTTC. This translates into CASSPGLAGPYNEQFF.

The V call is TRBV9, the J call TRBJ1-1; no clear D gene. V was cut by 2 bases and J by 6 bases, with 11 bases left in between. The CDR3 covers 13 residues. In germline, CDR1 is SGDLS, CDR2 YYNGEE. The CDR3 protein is CASSVSSGAEAFF. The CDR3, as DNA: TGTGCCAGCAGCGTCTCCAGTGGGGCTGAAGCTTTCTTT.

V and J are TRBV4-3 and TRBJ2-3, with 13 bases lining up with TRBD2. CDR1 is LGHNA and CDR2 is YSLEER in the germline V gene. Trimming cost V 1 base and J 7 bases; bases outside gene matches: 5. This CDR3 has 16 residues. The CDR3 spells CASSQAGTSGTYTQYF. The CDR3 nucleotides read TGCGCCAGCAGCCAAGCTGGGACTAGCGGGACCTATACGCAGTATTTT.

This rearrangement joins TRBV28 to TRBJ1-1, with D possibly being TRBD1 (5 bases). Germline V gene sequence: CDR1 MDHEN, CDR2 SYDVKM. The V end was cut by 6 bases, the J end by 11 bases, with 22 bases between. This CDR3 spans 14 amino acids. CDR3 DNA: TGTGCCAGCAGACGCACCTCCGGGGCAACGGGGGCTTTCTTT. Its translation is CASRRTSGATGAFF. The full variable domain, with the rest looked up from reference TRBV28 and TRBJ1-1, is DVKVTQSSRYLVKRTGEKVFLECVQDMDHENMFWYRQDPGLGLRLIYFSYDVKMKEKGDIPEGYSVSREKKERFSLILESASTNQTSMYLCASRRTSGATGAFFGQGTRLTVV.

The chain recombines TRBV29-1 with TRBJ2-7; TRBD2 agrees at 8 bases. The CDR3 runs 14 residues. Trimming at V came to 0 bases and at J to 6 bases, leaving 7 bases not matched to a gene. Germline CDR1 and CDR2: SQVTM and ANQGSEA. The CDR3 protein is CSVEDRSGRGEQYF. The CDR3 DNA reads TGCAGCGTTGAAGACCGGAGCGGGAGAGGCGAGCAGTACTTC.

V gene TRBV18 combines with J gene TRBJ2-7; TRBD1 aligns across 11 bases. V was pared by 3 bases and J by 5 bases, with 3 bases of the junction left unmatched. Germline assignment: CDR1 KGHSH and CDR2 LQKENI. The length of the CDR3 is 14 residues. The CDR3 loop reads CASSPGTGGNEQYF. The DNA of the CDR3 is TGTGCCAGCTCACCCGGGACAGGGGGAAACGAGCAGTACTTC. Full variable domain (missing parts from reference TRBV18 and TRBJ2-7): NAGVMQNPRHLVRRRGQEARLRCSPMKGHSHVYWYRQLPEEGLKFMVYLQKENIIDESGMPKERFSAEFPKEGPSILRIQQVVRGDSAAYFCASSPGTGGNEQYFGPGTRLTVT.

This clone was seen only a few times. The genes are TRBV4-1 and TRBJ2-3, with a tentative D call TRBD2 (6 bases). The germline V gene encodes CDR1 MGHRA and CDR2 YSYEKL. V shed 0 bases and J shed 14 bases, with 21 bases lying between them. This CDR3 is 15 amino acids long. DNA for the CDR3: TGCGCCAGCAGCCAAGAGTCGGCCTCCGGGACTCCTCCGTATTTT. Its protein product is CASSQESASGTPPYF.

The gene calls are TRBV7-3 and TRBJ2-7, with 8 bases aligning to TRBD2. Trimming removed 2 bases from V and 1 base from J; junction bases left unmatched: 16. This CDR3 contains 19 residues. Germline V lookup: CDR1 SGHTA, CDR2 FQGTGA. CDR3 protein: CASSLGMVAGKGGSYEQYF. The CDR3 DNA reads TGTGCCAGCAGCTTAGGAATGGTAGCGGGAAAAGGAGGGTCCTACGAGCAGTACTTC.

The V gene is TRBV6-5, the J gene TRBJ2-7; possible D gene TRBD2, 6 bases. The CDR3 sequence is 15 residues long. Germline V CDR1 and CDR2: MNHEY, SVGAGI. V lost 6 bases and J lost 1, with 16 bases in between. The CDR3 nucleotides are TGTGCCAGCAGGGAGGGGTGGGGCGGTTCCTACGAGCAGTACTTC. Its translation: CASREGWGGSYEQYF.

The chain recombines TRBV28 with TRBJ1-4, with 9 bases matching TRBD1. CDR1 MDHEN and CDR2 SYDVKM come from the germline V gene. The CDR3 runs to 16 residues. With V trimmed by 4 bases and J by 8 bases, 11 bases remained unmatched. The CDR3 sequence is CASSSYGGTGREKLFF. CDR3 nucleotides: TGTGCCAGCAGTTCCTATGGGGGGACAGGGAGGGAAAAACTGTTTTTT.

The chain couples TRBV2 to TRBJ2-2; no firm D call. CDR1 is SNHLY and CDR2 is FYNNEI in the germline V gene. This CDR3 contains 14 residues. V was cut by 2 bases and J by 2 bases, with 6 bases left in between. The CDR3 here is CASSELINTGELFF. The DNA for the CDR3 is TGTGCCAGCAGTGAACTAATAAACACCGGGGAGCTGTTTTTT. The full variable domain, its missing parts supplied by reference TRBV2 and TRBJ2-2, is EPEVTQTPSHQVTQMGQEVILRCVPISNHLYFYWYRQILGQKVEFLVSFYNNEISEKSEIFDDQFSVERPDGSNFTLKIRSTKLEDSAMYFCASSELINTGELFFGEGSRLTVL.

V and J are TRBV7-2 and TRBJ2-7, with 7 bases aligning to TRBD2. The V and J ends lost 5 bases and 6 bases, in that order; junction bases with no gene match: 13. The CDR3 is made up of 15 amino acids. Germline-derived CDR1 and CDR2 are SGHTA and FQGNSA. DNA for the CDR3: TGTGCCAGCAGCATAGGGGCGGGAGAGTACGGCGAGCAGTACTTC. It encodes CASSIGAGEYGEQYF.

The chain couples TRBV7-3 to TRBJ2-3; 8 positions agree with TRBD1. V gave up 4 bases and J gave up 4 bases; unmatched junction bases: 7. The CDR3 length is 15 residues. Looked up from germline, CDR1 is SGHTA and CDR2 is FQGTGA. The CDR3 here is CASSSQDRVADTQYF. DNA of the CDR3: TGTGCCAGCAGCTCCCAGGACAGGGTAGCAGATACGCAGTATTTT.

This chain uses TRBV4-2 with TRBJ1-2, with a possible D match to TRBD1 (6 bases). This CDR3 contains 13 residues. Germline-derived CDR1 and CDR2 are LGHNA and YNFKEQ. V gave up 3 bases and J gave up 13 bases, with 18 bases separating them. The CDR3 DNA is TGTGCCAGCAGCCATATGTACCGGGGGGCCTCCACCTTC. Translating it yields CASSHMYRGASTF.

CDR3 nucleotides: TGTGCCAGCAGCTTGCGGGGGGGATCGAAGGCCCCCCAGCATTTT. Protein sequence: CASSLRGGSKAPQHF. J is TRBJ1-5 and V is TRBV5-5, with a tentative D call TRBD1 (5 bases). V lost 1 base and J lost 10, with 18 bases in between. Germline loops: CDR1 SGHKS, CDR2 YYEKEE (reference sequence). The CDR3 length is 15 residues.

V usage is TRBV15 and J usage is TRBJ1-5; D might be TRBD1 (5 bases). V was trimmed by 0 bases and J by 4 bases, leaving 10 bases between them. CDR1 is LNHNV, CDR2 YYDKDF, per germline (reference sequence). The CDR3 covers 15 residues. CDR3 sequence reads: CATSRDQGSNQPQHF. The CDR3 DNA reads TGTGCCACCAGCAGAGATCAGGGAAGTAATCAGCCCCAGCATTTT. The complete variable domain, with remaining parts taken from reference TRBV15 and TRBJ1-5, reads DAMVIQNPRYQVTQFGKPVTLSCSQTLNHNVMYWYQQKSSQAPKLLFHYYDKDFNNEADTPDNFQSRRPNTSFCFLDIRSPGLGDTAMYLCATSRDQGSNQPQHFGDGTRLSIL.

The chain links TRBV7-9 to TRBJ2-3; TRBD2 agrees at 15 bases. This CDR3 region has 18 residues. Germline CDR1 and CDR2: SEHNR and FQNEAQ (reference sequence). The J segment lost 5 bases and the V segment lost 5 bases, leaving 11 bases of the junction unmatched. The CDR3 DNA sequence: TGTGCCAGCAGCCCCCTCCGGACTAGCGGGAGGGCCGTAGATACGCAGTATTTT. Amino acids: CASSPLRTSGRAVDTQYF.

This CDR3 is CASTGWGSNQPQHF. The DNA of the CDR3 is TGTGCCAGCACTGGATGGGGGAGCAATCAGCCCCAGCATTTT. The chain joins TRBV2 to TRBJ1-5; the D gene is possibly TRBD1 (5 bases). Deletions cut 7 bases from V and 1 base from J, with 11 bases between. Germline V CDR1 and CDR2: SNHLY, FYNNEI. The CDR3 has 14 residues. The full variable domain, rest sourced from reference TRBV2 and TRBJ1-5, is EPEVTQTPSHQVTQMGQEVILRCVPISNHLYFYWYRQILGQKVEFLVSFYNNEISEKSEIFDDQFSVERPDGSNFTLKIRSTKLEDSAMYFCASTGWGSNQPQHFGDGTRLSIL.

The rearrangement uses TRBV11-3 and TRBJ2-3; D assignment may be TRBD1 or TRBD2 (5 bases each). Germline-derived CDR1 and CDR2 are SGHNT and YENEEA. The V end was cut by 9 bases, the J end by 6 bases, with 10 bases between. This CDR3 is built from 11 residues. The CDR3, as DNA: TGTGCCAGTAACGAGGGGGATACGCAGTATTTT. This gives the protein CASNEGDTQYF.

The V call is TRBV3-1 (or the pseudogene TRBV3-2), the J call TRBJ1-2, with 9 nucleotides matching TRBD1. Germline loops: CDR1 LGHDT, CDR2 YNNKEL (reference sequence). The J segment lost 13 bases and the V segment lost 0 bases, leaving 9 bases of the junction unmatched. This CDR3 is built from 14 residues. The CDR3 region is CASSQDRGTGKLTF. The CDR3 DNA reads TGTGCCAGCAGCCAAGATCGAGGGACAGGGAAACTCACCTTC.

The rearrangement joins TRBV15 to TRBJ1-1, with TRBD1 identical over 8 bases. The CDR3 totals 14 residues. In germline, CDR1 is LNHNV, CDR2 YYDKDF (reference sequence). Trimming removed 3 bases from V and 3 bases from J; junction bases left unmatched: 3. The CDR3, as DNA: TGTGCCACCAGCAGGGGACAGGAGTACACTGAAGCTTTCTTT. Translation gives CATSRGQEYTEAFF. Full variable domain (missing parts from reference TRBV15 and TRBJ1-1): DAMVIQNPRYQVTQFGKPVTLSCSQTLNHNVMYWYQQKSSQAPKLLFHYYDKDFNNEADTPDNFQSRRPNTSFCFLDIRSPGLGDTAMYLCATSRGQEYTEAFFGQGTRLTVV.